These T cell receptor beta chains were read from a single sample in a study of long-term antiretroviral therapy in people with HIV. TCRdb's table, derived via immunoSEQ multiplex PCR, lists solely in-frame clones and lacks some. The sample has roughly 50,000 clones; 80% to 90% are singletons. This material consisted of unsorted PBMCs, taken 0.8 years after starting antiretroviral therapy. These receptors came from a woman aged 18-35 years with HIV. Each CDR3 is given with its conserved first and last residue. Each record gives: clone size, D gene, J gene, V gene, CDR3 DNA, CDR3 protein. A D gene is named only where the DNA matches it firmly. Not all rows give a size; the values are once, few, many and, for expanded clones, a class.

abundance: few
d_gene: NA
j_gene: TRBJ2-2
v_gene: TRBV27
CDR3nt: TGTGCCAGCAGTTTAAACGGGGAGCTGTTTTTT
CDR3aa: CASSLNGELFF

abundance: NA
d_gene: TRBD1
j_gene: TRBJ1-2
v_gene: TRBV29-1
CDR3nt: TGCAGCTTCAGCCGGGACAGGGGGCGCTGGGGGCTTGGCTACACCTTC
CDR3aa: CSFSRDRGRWGLGYTF

abundance: NA
d_gene: NA
j_gene: TRBJ1-4
v_gene: TRBV25-1
CDR3nt: TGTGCCAGCAGTGGCCAAGGCGCAACTAATGAAAAACTGTTTTTT
CDR3aa: CASSGQGATNEKLFF

abundance: NA
d_gene: TRBD1
j_gene: TRBJ1-1
v_gene: TRBV5-1
CDR3nt: TGCGCCAGCAGCTTGCGACAGGGGGCCGAAGCTTTCTTT
CDR3aa: CASSLRQGAEAFF

abundance: few
d_gene: NA
j_gene: TRBJ1-1
v_gene: TRBV5-5
CDR3nt: TGTGCCAGCAGCTTGGCCTCGACGGGGGGGAACACTGAAGCTTTCTTT
CDR3aa: CASSLASTGGNTEAFF

abundance: once
d_gene: NA
j_gene: TRBJ1-2
v_gene: TRBV19
CDR3nt: TGTGCCAGTACCAACCTCGGGCAGGGCTATGGCTACACCTTC
CDR3aa: CASTNLGQGYGYTF

abundance: NA
d_gene: TRBD1
j_gene: TRBJ2-5
v_gene: TRBV4-1
CDR3nt: TGCGCCAGCAGCCAAAGGACAGGGCAAGAGACCCAGTACTTC
CDR3aa: CASSQRTGQETQYF

abundance: NA
d_gene: NA
j_gene: TRBJ1-1
v_gene: TRBV28
CDR3nt: TGTGCCAGCACCAGCAACTCAGGGTTGGAAGCTTTCTTT
CDR3aa: CASTSNSGLEAFF

abundance: NA
d_gene: TRBD2
j_gene: TRBJ2-5
v_gene: TRBV15
CDR3nt: TGTGCCACCAGCACTACTAGCGGGAGCACCACCCAGTACTTC
CDR3aa: CATSTTSGSTTQYF

abundance: NA
d_gene: TRBD2
j_gene: TRBJ2-3
v_gene: TRBV2
CDR3nt: TGTGCCAGCAGTGAAGCCCGTTATGGACTAGCGGGAGAAGATACGCAGTATTTT
CDR3aa: CASSEARYGLAGEDTQYF

abundance: NA
d_gene: TRBD1
j_gene: TRBJ1-1
v_gene: TRBV7-2
CDR3nt: TGTGCCAGCAGCTTAGCGGACAGGGCAGGATGGTTGAACACTGAAGCTTTCTTT
CDR3aa: CASSLADRAGWLNTEAFF

abundance: NA
d_gene: NA
j_gene: TRBJ1-1
v_gene: TRBV9
CDR3nt: TGTGCCAGCAGCGTAGCCGCCACTTACACTGAAGCTTTCTTT
CDR3aa: CASSVAATYTEAFF

abundance: NA
d_gene: TRBD2
j_gene: TRBJ2-2
v_gene: TRBV7-3
CDR3nt: TGTGCCGTCGGCGCGGGAGGTCCCACCGGGGAGCTGTTTTTT
CDR3aa: CAVGAGGPTGELFF

abundance: few
d_gene: TRBD1
j_gene: TRBJ2-7
v_gene: TRBV4-1
CDR3nt: TGCGCCAGCAGTCTCCGGGACAGCGGATGGGACGAGCAGTACTTC
CDR3aa: CASSLRDSGWDEQYF

abundance: NA
d_gene: NA
j_gene: TRBJ2-2
v_gene: TRBV27
CDR3nt: TGTGCCAGCACCCTAATGGGGACACTAAACACCGGGGAGCTGTTTTTT
CDR3aa: CASTLMGTLNTGELFF

abundance: NA
d_gene: TRBD2
j_gene: TRBJ2-1
v_gene: TRBV25-1
CDR3nt: TGTGCCAGCAGGGACGGGAGGGGCTCCTACAATGAGCAGTTCTTC
CDR3aa: CASRDGRGSYNEQFF

abundance: few
d_gene: TRBD2
j_gene: TRBJ2-7
v_gene: TRBV27
CDR3nt: TGTGCCAGCAGCCGACTAGCGGGAGAAGCTGAGCAGTACTTC
CDR3aa: CASSRLAGEAEQYF

abundance: few
d_gene: TRBD2
j_gene: TRBJ2-1
v_gene: TRBV9
CDR3nt: TGTGCAACGGCTAGCGGCGACTACAATGAGCAGTTCTTC
CDR3aa: CATASGDYNEQFF

abundance: NA
d_gene: TRBD1
j_gene: TRBJ1-5
v_gene: TRBV19
CDR3nt: TGTGCCAGTAGTCGGGACAGGGGTGAGCCCCAGCATTTT
CDR3aa: CASSRDRGEPQHF

abundance: NA
d_gene: NA
j_gene: TRBJ2-3
v_gene: TRBV5-1
CDR3nt: TGCGCCAGCAGCTTGGATAGCGGTAGCACAGATACGCAGTATTTT
CDR3aa: CASSLDSGSTDTQYF

abundance: NA
d_gene: NA
j_gene: TRBJ2-7
v_gene: TRBV19
CDR3nt: TGTGCCAGTAGTATGTATGATCGCAGCGGCTCCTACGAGCAGTACTTC
CDR3aa: CASSMYDRSGSYEQYF

abundance: once
d_gene: TRBD1
j_gene: TRBJ1-1
v_gene: TRBV18
CDR3nt: TGTGCCAGCTCACCAGGAGGGACAGGGCTGACCTTGCCCAACACTGAAGCTTTCTTT
CDR3aa: CASSPGGTGLTLPNTEAFF

abundance: NA
d_gene: NA
j_gene: TRBJ2-5
v_gene: TRBV6-5
CDR3nt: TGTGCCAGCAGATCACCGGGTTCTAAAGAGACCCAGTACTTC
CDR3aa: CASRSPGSKETQYF

abundance: NA
d_gene: TRBD1
j_gene: TRBJ2-5
v_gene: TRBV10-3
CDR3nt: TGTGCCATCAGTGAGGGGAGGGGACAGGGGAAAGAGACCCAGTACTTC
CDR3aa: CAISEGRGQGKETQYF

abundance: NA
d_gene: NA
j_gene: TRBJ2-5
v_gene: TRBV11-2
CDR3nt: TGTGCCAGCAGGAGTTGGGACAACCAAGAGACCCAGTACTTC
CDR3aa: CASRSWDNQETQYF

abundance: NA
d_gene: TRBD2
j_gene: TRBJ2-7
v_gene: TRBV5-6
CDR3nt: TGTGCCAGCAGCTTGGGAGCGGGAGGGATTACCTACGAGCAGTACTTC
CDR3aa: CASSLGAGGITYEQYF

abundance: NA
d_gene: NA
j_gene: TRBJ1-2
v_gene: TRBV19
CDR3nt: TGTGCCAGTAAAGGGCCGGCGGGGACCTATGGCTACACCTTC
CDR3aa: CASKGPAGTYGYTF

abundance: NA
d_gene: NA
j_gene: TRBJ2-5
v_gene: TRBV6-6
CDR3nt: TGTGCCAGCCGGGGATTGGAGACCCAGTACTTC
CDR3aa: CASRGLETQYF

abundance: NA
d_gene: NA
j_gene: TRBJ2-1
v_gene: TRBV10-1
CDR3nt: TGCGCCAGCAGTGATTCCAATGAGCAGTTCTTC
CDR3aa: CASSDSNEQFF

abundance: NA
d_gene: NA
j_gene: TRBJ1-5
v_gene: TRBV6-5
CDR3nt: TGTGCCAGCGCACAGGGCCTTAATCAGCCCCAGCATTTT
CDR3aa: CASAQGLNQPQHF

abundance: NA
d_gene: NA
j_gene: TRBJ2-3
v_gene: TRBV6-5
CDR3nt: TGTGCCAGCAGCCGCATGACTACAGATACGCAGTATTTT
CDR3aa: CASSRMTTDTQYF

abundance: NA
d_gene: TRBD2
j_gene: TRBJ2-7
v_gene: TRBV7-8
CDR3nt: TGTGCCAGCAGCTTCGATAGCGGGAGTGATTACGAGCAGTACTTC
CDR3aa: CASSFDSGSDYEQYF

abundance: NA
d_gene: NA
j_gene: TRBJ2-5
v_gene: TRBV9
CDR3nt: TGTGCCAGCAGCGTAGTGATAGGGGAGACCCAGTACTTC
CDR3aa: CASSVVIGETQYF

abundance: NA
d_gene: NA
j_gene: TRBJ2-7
v_gene: TRBV19
CDR3nt: TGTGCCAGTAGTATAGCTGGCGGAAGCTCCTACGAGCAGTACTTC
CDR3aa: CASSIAGGSSYEQYF

abundance: NA
d_gene: NA
j_gene: TRBJ2-1
v_gene: TRBV7-3
CDR3nt: TGTGCCAGCAGCTCCGTACCCGACCCCTACAATGAGCAGTTCTTC
CDR3aa: CASSSVPDPYNEQFF

abundance: NA
d_gene: NA
j_gene: TRBJ2-1
v_gene: TRBV7-6
CDR3nt: TGTGCCAGCAGCTACCCCTTCGGTGGCATCTCCTACAATGAGCAGTTCTTC
CDR3aa: CASSYPFGGISYNEQFF

abundance: NA
d_gene: NA
j_gene: TRBJ2-5
v_gene: TRBV12-5
CDR3nt: TGTGCTAGTGGTTTGGGCGGTCGTAGAGCCCCTGATGTCGCGGGAGAGACCCAGTACTTC
CDR3aa: CASGLGGRRAPDVAGETQYF

abundance: medium-sized
d_gene: NA
j_gene: TRBJ2-7
v_gene: TRBV5-6
CDR3nt: TGTGCCAGCAGCTTGGATGGGGGTAGCTACGAGCAGTACTTC
CDR3aa: CASSLDGGSYEQYF

abundance: few
d_gene: NA
j_gene: TRBJ1-1
v_gene: TRBV19
CDR3nt: TGTGCCAGTATACCGACAGGCAGGGACACTGAAGCTTTCTTT
CDR3aa: CASIPTGRDTEAFF

abundance: NA
d_gene: TRBD2
j_gene: TRBJ2-1
v_gene: TRBV11-2
CDR3nt: TGTGCCAGCAGCTTCAGCGGGAGAGAGTACAATGAGCAGTTCTTC
CDR3aa: CASSFSGREYNEQFF

abundance: few
d_gene: TRBD1
j_gene: TRBJ2-7
v_gene: TRBV5-6
CDR3nt: TGTGCCAGCAAACCCTGGACAGGGCACGAGCAGTACTTC
CDR3aa: CASKPWTGHEQYF

abundance: few
d_gene: NA
j_gene: TRBJ1-2
v_gene: TRBV6-4
CDR3nt: TGTGCCAGCAGTCCCTCAACGTTATCCCGTTATGGCTACACCTTC
CDR3aa: CASSPSTLSRYGYTF

abundance: NA
d_gene: NA
j_gene: TRBJ2-7
v_gene: TRBV6-5
CDR3nt: TGTGCCAGCAGACATCTAACAGGGTCCTACGAGCAGTACTTC
CDR3aa: CASRHLTGSYEQYF

abundance: NA
d_gene: NA
j_gene: TRBJ1-4
v_gene: TRBV10-3
CDR3nt: TGTGCCATCAGTGAGTCTGGCTCTTCGGGCCCACTGTTTTTT
CDR3aa: CAISESGSSGPLFF

abundance: NA
d_gene: TRBD1
j_gene: TRBJ1-2
v_gene: TRBV5-1
CDR3nt: TGCGCCAGCAGCCAGGGGGGAGACTATGGCTACACCTTC
CDR3aa: CASSQGGDYGYTF